Listed below are T cell receptor beta chains from one sample, sequenced in a study of vaccination and CD4 T cells after COVID-19. TCRdb reanalysed the PCR reads using MiXCR and keeps one entry per CDR3 protein. The sample carries 5,500 to 7,500 distinct CDR3 sequences, 50% to 65% recorded once. These receptors lack a known antigen. The sample comprised CD4+ T cells from blood, cultured in vitro. The receptors here all came from a human donor in good health. Each CDR3 is given with its conserved first and last residue. A D gene is named only where the DNA matches it firmly. Size values are once, few and many counts, or a class for expanded clones, and some rows have none.

CDR3nt: TGTGCCAGCAGCTTAGGACTAGCGGGGACCCTGGAGACCCAGTACTTC
CDR3aa: CASSLGLAGTLETQYF
abundance: .
d_gene: TRBD2
j_gene: TRBJ2-5
v_gene: TRBV7-9

CDR3nt: TGCAGTGCATCCCGAGTGCGGTCTAGCGGGAGCTTGTACGAGCAGTACTTC
CDR3aa: CSASRVRSSGSLYEQYF
abundance: few
d_gene: TRBD2
j_gene: TRBJ2-7
v_gene: TRBV20-1

CDR3nt: TGTGCCAGCAGCTTACGGGGACTAGCCTTCGGCACAGATACGCAGTATTTT
CDR3aa: CASSLRGLAFGTDTQYF
abundance: .
d_gene: TRBD2
j_gene: TRBJ2-3
v_gene: TRBV11-3

CDR3nt: TGTGCCATTAAACGGGGGGGCCTGTCCGGGGAGCTGTTTTTT
CDR3aa: CAIKRGGLSGELFF
abundance: .
d_gene: TRBD2
j_gene: TRBJ2-2
v_gene: TRBV6-1

CDR3nt: TGTGCCAGCAGTTACCGGTCAGGGGGGGGGCTCAATGAGCAGTTCTTC
CDR3aa: CASSYRSGGGLNEQFF
abundance: .
d_gene: .
j_gene: TRBJ2-1
v_gene: TRBV6-2/TRBV6-3

CDR3nt: TGTGCCAGCAGCCAAGTGGGAGGGGGCGAAATTGAAGCTTTCTTT
CDR3aa: CASSQVGGGEIEAFF
abundance: medium-sized
d_gene: TRBD1
j_gene: TRBJ1-1
v_gene: TRBV7-9

CDR3nt: TGTGCCAGCAGTCCGACTAGCGGGAGTTTCCACGAGCAGTACTTC
CDR3aa: CASSPTSGSFHEQYF
abundance: .
d_gene: TRBD2
j_gene: TRBJ2-7
v_gene: TRBV6-1

CDR3nt: TGTGCCAGCAGCGTAGAGGCAGGGAGCGGATTATTGGACACTGAAGCTTTCTTT
CDR3aa: CASSVEAGSGLLDTEAFF
abundance: .
d_gene: .
j_gene: TRBJ1-1
v_gene: TRBV9

CDR3nt: TGTGCCACCGGTCGACTAGCGGGGAGGACTAGCACAGATACGCAGTATTTT
CDR3aa: CATGRLAGRTSTDTQYF
abundance: few
d_gene: TRBD2
j_gene: TRBJ2-3
v_gene: TRBV10-3

CDR3nt: TGTGCCTGGAGTCGACTAGCGGGAGGTACCGGGGAGCTGTTTTTT
CDR3aa: CAWSRLAGGTGELFF
abundance: .
d_gene: TRBD2
j_gene: TRBJ2-2
v_gene: TRBV30

CDR3nt: TGTGCCAGCAGCTTAGGTTGGGGTCCGAATTCACCCCTCCACTTT
CDR3aa: CASSLGWGPNSPLHF
abundance: .
d_gene: .
j_gene: TRBJ1-6
v_gene: TRBV11-2

CDR3nt: TGTGCCAGCAGTTACTCGACTAGCGGGAGTGTCTACGAGCAGTACTTC
CDR3aa: CASSYSTSGSVYEQYF
abundance: .
d_gene: TRBD2
j_gene: TRBJ2-7
v_gene: TRBV6-2/TRBV6-3

CDR3nt: TGCAGTGCTGGGCCTGACAGGGGCGCCTCTGGAAACACCATATATTTT
CDR3aa: CSAGPDRGASGNTIYF
abundance: few
d_gene: TRBD1
j_gene: TRBJ1-3
v_gene: TRBV20-1

CDR3nt: TGTGCCAGCTCCGCCCCCGGGGGTCCCTCTGGAAACACCATATATTTT
CDR3aa: CASSAPGGPSGNTIYF
abundance: .
d_gene: .
j_gene: TRBJ1-3
v_gene: TRBV28

CDR3nt: TGTGCCTGCAGCTTTCGGGGGGGCTACACCTTC
CDR3aa: CACSFRGGYTF
abundance: .
d_gene: .
j_gene: TRBJ1-2
v_gene: TRBV11-2

CDR3nt: TGTGCCAGCAAGACCAGGGGGCCCAACGAGCAGTACTTC
CDR3aa: CASKTRGPNEQYF
abundance: .
d_gene: TRBD1
j_gene: TRBJ2-7
v_gene: TRBV6-1

CDR3nt: TGTGCCAGCAGCAGGGGCCTAAACTATGGCTACACCTTC
CDR3aa: CASSRGLNYGYTF
abundance: few
d_gene: .
j_gene: TRBJ1-2
v_gene: TRBV5-4

CDR3nt: TGTGCCAGCAGCCCGCGCTACGGACAGGCTGAAGCTTTCTTT
CDR3aa: CASSPRYGQAEAFF
abundance: .
d_gene: TRBD1
j_gene: TRBJ1-1
v_gene: TRBV7-2

CDR3nt: TGTGCCAGCAGTGTGGCTAGCGGGGGTTCCTACGAGCAGTACTTC
CDR3aa: CASSVASGGSYEQYF
abundance: few
d_gene: TRBD2
j_gene: TRBJ2-7
v_gene: TRBV6-4

CDR3nt: TGTGCCAGCAGTGAATATGGTTTAGCGGGGGGACCCACAGATACGCAGTATTTT
CDR3aa: CASSEYGLAGGPTDTQYF
abundance: once
d_gene: TRBD2
j_gene: TRBJ2-3
v_gene: TRBV2

CDR3nt: TGTGCCAGCAGCTGGGGGACAGGGCTCAATCAGCCCCAGCATTTT
CDR3aa: CASSWGTGLNQPQHF
abundance: .
d_gene: TRBD1
j_gene: TRBJ1-5
v_gene: TRBV12-3/TRBV12-4

CDR3nt: TGCAGTGCTAGGGAGGCAAACTCTGGAAACACCATATATTTT
CDR3aa: CSAREANSGNTIYF
abundance: .
d_gene: .
j_gene: TRBJ1-3
v_gene: TRBV20-1

CDR3nt: TGTGCCAGCAGTCCACTATCCCCACTCCGCACCGGGGAGCTGTTTTTT
CDR3aa: CASSPLSPLRTGELFF
abundance: .
d_gene: .
j_gene: TRBJ2-2
v_gene: TRBV12-3/TRBV12-4

CDR3nt: TGTGCCATCAGTGAGTCGACCTTTATGAACACTGAAGCTTTCTTT
CDR3aa: CAISESTFMNTEAFF
abundance: .
d_gene: .
j_gene: TRBJ1-1
v_gene: TRBV10-3

CDR3nt: TGCAGTGCTAGAGAAAGAATCGGTAGGATAAGGGACAATGAGCAGTTCTTC
CDR3aa: CSARERIGRIRDNEQFF
abundance: few
d_gene: .
j_gene: TRBJ2-1
v_gene: TRBV20-1

CDR3nt: TGCAGTGCTAGAGGGTATAGCAATCAGCCCCAGCATTTT
CDR3aa: CSARGYSNQPQHF
abundance: .
d_gene: .
j_gene: TRBJ1-5
v_gene: TRBV20-1

CDR3nt: TGTGCCAGCAGTTTCGCTGGGGTTGATTCACCCCTCCACTTT
CDR3aa: CASSFAGVDSPLHF
abundance: few
d_gene: .
j_gene: TRBJ1-6
v_gene: TRBV27

CDR3nt: TGCAGTGCTGTACCACTAAGCGGGAAGGGTGAGCAGTTCTTC
CDR3aa: CSAVPLSGKGEQFF
abundance: .
d_gene: TRBD2
j_gene: TRBJ2-1
v_gene: TRBV20-1

CDR3nt: TGTGCCATCAGTGAGGGGGGACAGGTTACGGCTAACTATGGCTACACCTTC
CDR3aa: CAISEGGQVTANYGYTF
abundance: few
d_gene: TRBD1
j_gene: TRBJ1-2
v_gene: TRBV10-3

CDR3nt: TGTGCCAGCAGACGTGACAGGGCGAACACTGAAGCTTTCTTT
CDR3aa: CASRRDRANTEAFF
abundance: .
d_gene: TRBD1
j_gene: TRBJ1-1
v_gene: TRBV27

CDR3nt: TGCAGTGCTAGAGATAGTAAGCAGAAATATAGCAATCAGCCCCAGCATTTT
CDR3aa: CSARDSKQKYSNQPQHF
abundance: .
d_gene: .
j_gene: TRBJ1-5
v_gene: TRBV20-1

CDR3nt: TGTGCCAGCAGCTCCAGACCACAGGGCACCGGGCCCGGGACTAGCGGATACAATGAGCAGTTCTTC
CDR3aa: CASSSRPQGTGPGTSGYNEQFF
abundance: .
d_gene: TRBD2
j_gene: TRBJ2-1
v_gene: TRBV5-4

CDR3nt: TGCGCCAGCAGCTTGGGTAAGCCGGGCTATGGCTACACCTTC
CDR3aa: CASSLGKPGYGYTF
abundance: .
d_gene: .
j_gene: TRBJ1-2
v_gene: TRBV5-1

CDR3nt: TGTGCCAGCAGTTTGCTAGCGGGGGGACCGGTCGGGGAGCTGTTTTTT
CDR3aa: CASSLLAGGPVGELFF
abundance: .
d_gene: TRBD2
j_gene: TRBJ2-2
v_gene: TRBV27

CDR3nt: TGTGCCAGCAGAGTGACTAGCGGAAACACAGATACGCAGTATTTT
CDR3aa: CASRVTSGNTDTQYF
abundance: .
d_gene: TRBD2
j_gene: TRBJ2-3
v_gene: TRBV7-2

CDR3nt: TGTGCCAGTAGCCCGACCCGGGACAGCCTTTGGGGCTACACCTTC
CDR3aa: CASSPTRDSLWGYTF
abundance: few
d_gene: TRBD1
j_gene: TRBJ1-2
v_gene: TRBV19

CDR3nt: TGTGCCAGCAGCTCTAGACCTAATGAAGCTTTCTTT
CDR3aa: CASSSRPNEAFF
abundance: .
d_gene: .
j_gene: TRBJ1-1
v_gene: TRBV12-3/TRBV12-4